This T cell receptor beta chain is from a study of cytomegalovirus exposure and HLA in healthy donors. General study points: According to reports, the classifier identified cytomegalovirus status with high specificity and sensitivity. Subsequent analysis of the 110 or so validation repertoires found a tendency for first-cohort TCR clusters to co-occur. Most TCR sequences showed up rarely, but some public TCRs showed up in many donors. TCR beta chains numbering roughly 150 were designated cytomegalovirus-associated.

Sequencing used immunoSEQ multiplex PCR; TCRdb keeps in-frame clones, though not all of them. The data contain more than 95,000 clones, around 94% of them singletons. For this clone: Its antigen is undetermined.

The TCR sequence derives from a woman aged 18-30 years in good health and CMV-seronegative. Sequenced: PBMCs.

CDR3 bases: TGTGCCAGCAGTTTATCGCAAATAGTAGATACGCAGTATTTT. Protein product: CASSLSQIVDTQYF. This chain joins TRBV27 and TRBJ2-3; D unresolved. Germline CDR1 MNHEY, CDR2 SMNVEV (reference sequence). This CDR3 has 14 amino acids. V gave up 0 bases and J gave up 5 bases, with 9 bases separating them.